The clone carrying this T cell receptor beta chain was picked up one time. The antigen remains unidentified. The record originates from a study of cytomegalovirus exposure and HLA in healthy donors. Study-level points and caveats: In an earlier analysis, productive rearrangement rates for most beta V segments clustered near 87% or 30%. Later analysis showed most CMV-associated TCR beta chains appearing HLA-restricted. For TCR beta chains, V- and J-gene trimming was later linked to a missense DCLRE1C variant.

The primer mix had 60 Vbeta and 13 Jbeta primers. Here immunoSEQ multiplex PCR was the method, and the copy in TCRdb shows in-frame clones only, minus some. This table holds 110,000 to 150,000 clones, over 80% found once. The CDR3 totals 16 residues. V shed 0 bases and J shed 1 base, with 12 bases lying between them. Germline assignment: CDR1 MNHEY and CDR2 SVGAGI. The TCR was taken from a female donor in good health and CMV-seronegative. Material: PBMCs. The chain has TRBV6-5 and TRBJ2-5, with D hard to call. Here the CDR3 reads CASSYSQVVVQETQYF. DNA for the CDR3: TGTGCCAGCAGTTACTCCCAGGTGGTCGTCCAAGAGACCCAGTACTTC.